The T cell receptor (beta chain) described here comes from a study of blood T cell repertoires in COVID-19. Study summary: The United States, Italy and Spain were the sources of the acute and convalescent COVID-19 samples. PBMCs, B-cell-depleted T cells, or T cells provided the cDNA or gDNA that made up the material.

This CDR3 contains 14 residues. The germline V gene has CDR1 MNHEY and CDR2 SVGAGI. V was clipped by 5 bases and J by 3 bases; unmatched bases: 6. Per the original data handling: Estimated nucleated cell counts came from reference gene primer amplification. Sequencing used immunoSEQ multiplex PCR; TCRdb keeps in-frame clones, though not all of them. Clonal size and the V and J genes are those of that table, whereas D and trimming came from the DNA. The data hold about 94,000 clones, with about 89% observed a single time. Sequencing input: peripheral blood. The receptor's source is a human donor with acute or convalescent COVID-19. The donor label of this sample is uncertain. V and J are TRBV6-5 and TRBJ1-1; 7 bases are shared with TRBD1. CDR3 DNA sequence: TGTGCCAGCAGTACCACAGGGGTGGACACTGAAGCTTTCTTT. Protein sequence: CASSTTGVDTEAFF.